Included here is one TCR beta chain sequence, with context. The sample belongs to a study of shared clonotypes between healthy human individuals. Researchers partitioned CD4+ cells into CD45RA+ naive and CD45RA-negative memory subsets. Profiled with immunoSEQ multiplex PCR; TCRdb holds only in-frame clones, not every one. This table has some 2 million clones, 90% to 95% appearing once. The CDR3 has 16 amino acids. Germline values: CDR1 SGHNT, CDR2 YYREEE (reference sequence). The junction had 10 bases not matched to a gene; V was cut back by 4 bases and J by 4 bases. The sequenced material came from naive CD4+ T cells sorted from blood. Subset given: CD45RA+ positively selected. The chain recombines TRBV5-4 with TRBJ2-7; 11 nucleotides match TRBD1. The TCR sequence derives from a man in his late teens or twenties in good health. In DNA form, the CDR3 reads TGTGCCAGCAGCAGAGGTTCGGACAGGGGGCTTTACGAGCAGTACTTC. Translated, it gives CASSRGSDRGLYEQYF.